Shown below are 6 T cell receptor beta chains from a single sample sequenced in a study of STAT3 mutations in large granular lymphocyte leukemia. Overall study findings and caveats: At least one immunodominant TCR beta clonotype appeared in every T-cell large granular lymphocyte leukemia patient.

Which antigens these TCRs recognize remains unknown. Only in-frame clones appear in the TCRdb table, and some are missing; sequencing was by immunoSEQ multiplex PCR. This table has about 4,200 clones, about 80% appearing once. Material for sequencing was peripheral blood mononuclear cells. Receptors were obtained from a boy between 10 and 17 years old with T-cell large granular lymphocyte leukemia. Some clones in this sample may be carry-over from other donors' samples.

This chain uses TRBV5-4 with TRBJ2-3; D possibly corresponds to TRBD1 (6 bases). CDR1 is SGHNT, CDR2 YYREEE, per germline (reference sequence). The CDR3 contains 13 residues. Between the trimmed V and J ends, which lost 4 bases and 2 bases, there was a span of 8 bases. CDR3 residues: CASSRTDTDTQYF. CDR3 coding DNA: TGTGCCAGCAGCCGGACAGACACAGATACGCAGTATTTT.

The chain couples TRBV5-6 to TRBJ1-2; TRBD1 is a possible D gene (6 bases). The CDR3 loop spans 16 amino acids. V shed 0 bases and J shed 0 bases, with 12 bases lying between them. Germline V CDR1 and CDR2: SGHDT, YYEEEE. The CDR3 sequence: CASSLAGESANYGYTF. The CDR3 nucleotides read TGTGCCAGCAGCTTGGCAGGGGAGTCAGCTAACTATGGCTACACCTTC.

V and J are TRBV25-1 and TRBJ2-5, with 7 bases lining up with TRBD1. Germline V gene lookup returns CDR1 MGHDK and CDR2 SYGVNS. CDR3 length: 17 amino acids. J lost 4 bases, V lost 8 bases, and 19 bases had no gene match. As DNA, the CDR3 is TGTGCCAGCTCTCGACAGGGAAGGACCTCCAAGACAGAGACCCAGTACTTC. Translation: CASSRQGRTSKTETQYF.

This chain links TRBV5-1 with TRBJ1-1, with a weak D call TRBD1 (5 bases). Germline values: CDR1 SGHRS, CDR2 YFSETQ. The CDR3 has 17 amino acids. V was shortened by 6 bases and J by 7 bases, with 28 bases between the two germline ends. The CDR3 region has the DNA TGCGCCAGCACCCCCCTCTTGGGGGGGTTTCGATCTGGTGAAGCTTTCTTT. Its protein is CASTPLLGGFRSGEAFF.

The V call is TRBV5-1, the J call TRBJ2-5, with D unresolved. The CDR3 length is 12 residues. V lost 4 bases, J lost 6 bases, and 10 bases lay in between. CDR1 is SGHRS and CDR2 is YFSETQ in the germline V gene. The CDR3 sequence: CASSIPEQTQYF. The CDR3 DNA sequence: TGCGCCAGCAGCATCCCAGAACAGACCCAGTACTTC.

This clone is a singleton in its sample. Its ends do not fully match the called genes, so a read error is possible. The chain recombines TRBV30 with TRBJ2-1; 13 nucleotides line up with TRBD2. Per the germline V gene, CDR1 is GTSNPN and CDR2 is SVGIG (reference sequence). The length of the CDR3 is 13 residues. CDR3 bases: TGTGCCTGGACTCCCGGACTAGCGGGGGCAAGGGTCTTC. Residues: CAWTPGLAGARVF.